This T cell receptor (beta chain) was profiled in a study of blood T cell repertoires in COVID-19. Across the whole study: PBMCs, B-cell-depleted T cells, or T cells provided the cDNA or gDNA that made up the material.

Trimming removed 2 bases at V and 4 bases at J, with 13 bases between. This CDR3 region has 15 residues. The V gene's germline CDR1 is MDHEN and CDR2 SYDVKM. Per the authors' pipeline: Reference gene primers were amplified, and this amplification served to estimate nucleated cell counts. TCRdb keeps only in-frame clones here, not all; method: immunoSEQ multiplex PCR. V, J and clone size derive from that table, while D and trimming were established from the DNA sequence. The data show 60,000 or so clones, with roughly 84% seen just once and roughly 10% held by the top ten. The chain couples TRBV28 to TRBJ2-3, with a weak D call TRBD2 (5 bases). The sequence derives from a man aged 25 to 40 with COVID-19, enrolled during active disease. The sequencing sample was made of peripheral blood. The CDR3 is CASSLNLGISDTQYF. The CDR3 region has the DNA TGTGCCAGCAGTTTAAACCTCGGGATTTCAGATACGCAGTATTTT.